This T cell receptor beta chain came from a study of cytomegalovirus exposure and HLA in healthy donors (dated by TCRdb to about 2017). Background on the whole study: In an earlier analysis of about 560 of the donors, about 260 Gb of sequence data and 100 million or so unique TCR beta sequences from 150 million to 200 million T cells were reported. About 280 gigabases of sequencing data and around 90 million unique TCR sequences made up an early release that covered approximately 650 HLA-typed donors. Of the approximately 400 genotyped donors, about 84% fell in the genetic ancestry cluster associated with self-reported Caucasian donors. The study aimed to test whether signatures of past pathogen exposure could be identified by cataloging public T cell receptors. Using immunosequencing, the study profiled T cell repertoires from 640 or so subjects and related those repertoires to cytomegalovirus serostatus. Besides the first cohort of roughly 660 subjects, a separate validation cohort made up of roughly 120 different subjects was used. To predict cytomegalovirus infection status, the study brought together high-throughput TCR immunosequencing, statistical association of individual TCRs with disease status, and machine learning. A later analysis re-analyzed previously published TCR beta repertoires from about 730 donors and added high-resolution HLA genotyping to study TCR occurrence patterns. In the later analysis, no new phenotypic data were used to find candidate immune exposures; instead, reliance was placed on TCR beta sequences and their occurrence across donors. To decide whether each TCR beta V gene segment behaved as functional or pseudogenic, an earlier analysis of 587 of the donors relied on high-throughput TCR beta sequencing. Donor age, sex, ethnicity and CMV serostatus were compiled together with the repertoire data. A later genetic analysis took genome-wide SNP genotypes for about three fifths of the 666 donors and used that subset as a discovery cohort. All discovery cohort repertoires had been generated on a single sequencing platform. Class I and class II HLA loci were covered by the typing at four-digit resolution. The number of typed donors differed by locus: about 629-630 for A, B, C, DRB1 and DQB1; approximately 540 for DQA1; around 580 for DPA1; and roughly 490 for DPB1. Roughly 5 DR-DQ haplotypes were treated as single units for association and clustering because of strong linkage in the cohort. On average, over 200,000 unique TCR beta nucleotide sequences were sequenced per donor among 398 genotyped donors of the cohort, with 15% to 20% of those sequences being non-productive.

Receptor amplification or capture employed the immunoSEQ multiplex PCR assay. The multiplex PCR relied on a mix of 60 forward primers for TCR Vbeta segments and 13 reverse primers for TCR Jbeta segments. The CDR3 region of rearranged TCR beta genes was amplified from genomic DNA with a multiplex PCR assay. Amplified TCR beta libraries were sequenced as 87-base-pair reads on the Illumina HiSeq System. Turning to the authors' computational methods: A later analysis tallied roughly 80 million unique TCR beta chains across the 666 repertoires, and some 10 million of those chains were shared by two or more donors. Raw reads were error-corrected and collapsed into unique sequences by a nearest-neighbor algorithm in which closely related sequences were merged to remove PCR and sequencing errors. CDR3 sequences were aligned to IMGT reference sequences to assign V, D and J gene segments. For a sequence to be retained, at least a six-nucleotide match to both a V gene segment and a J gene segment was required. A rearrangement was called productive if the CDR3 had no stop codons and remained in frame with V and J, and every other rearrangement was called non-productive. CDR3 was defined according to IMGT convention as the region running from the second conserved V-encoded cysteine to the conserved J-encoded phenylalanine. Sequences without an unambiguous match to a single V gene segment were excluded from the earlier analysis of over 500 of the donors. In an earlier analysis of approximately 610 of the donors, V segments were called functional above 56.7% productive rearrangements and were called segregating when the between-donor standard deviation exceeded 5%. A statistical classification framework was built to diagnose cytomegalovirus status from the catalog of TCR beta chain sequences. V and J gene assignment, in a later analysis, came from comparing TCR nucleotide sequences with IMGT/GENE-DB human TR gene sequences. In a later analysis, CDR3 sequences and most-parsimonious VDJ recombination scenarios were assigned using the TCRdist pipeline. In a later analysis, every TCR beta chain was defined by the combination of its CDR3 amino acid sequence and its V-gene family, and reads without a unique V-gene family were dropped. To address suspected cross-contamination and a sequencing artifact, a later analysis removed around 590 highly shared, low-generation-probability nucleotide sequences. A later analysis calculated a clonal expansion index for each public chain from normalized within-repertoire ranks of inferred template counts. In a later analysis, generation probabilities were computed using a VDJ recombination model fitted to out-of-frame rearrangements, and the results were checked against IGoR. Hypergeometric tests were used in a later analysis to score TCR-TCR, TCR-HLA and TCR-CMV co-occurrence, with a repertoire-size bias correction applied to the TCR pairs. False discovery rates were estimated in a later analysis by permuting HLA or CMV assignments 20 times. In a later analysis, co-occurring TCRs were grouped with DBSCAN, and TCRdist sequence similarity was added when clustering was performed within HLA-allele-positive subsets. Repertoires with fewer than 30,000 or more than 120,000 public chains were left out of co-occurrence clustering, as were about five repertoires with anomalous nucleotide sharing. The table was pulled from immuneACCESS by TCRdb, which kept in-frame rearrangements only. Such tables lose some clones; where checked, under half of the loss comes from unresolved V genes, and the rest has no known cause. Clone size and the V and J calls come from that table; the DNA yielded D and trimming. The sample table lists some 190,000 clones, more than 75% of them with a count of one. Over 1% of the sample comes from the top ten.

Beyond this particular receptor, the publication reports: A further reported finding was that TCR beta sequences accurately predicted the HLA-A and HLA-B alleles for most subjects in the first cohort. Several of the top co-occurrence clusters appeared to be linked to parvovirus B19, influenza, CMV and Epstein-Barr virus, according to a later analysis. A later genetic analysis reported fewer N-insertions in productive TCRs among donors in an Asian-associated ancestry cluster than the approximately 670-donor mean. Because HLA typing was missing for some donors at each locus, association tests included only the typed subset. An earlier analysis of approximately 530 of the donors showed that most TCR beta V segments appeared in productive rearrangements either about 87% or about 30% of the time, which broadly matched IMGT annotations. Across donors, most TCR sequences were observed very rarely, whereas some public TCRs were present in many individuals. Presence/absence analyses assumed roughly uniform sequencing depth across donors, an assumption that may not hold. For the cohort, immune exposure information was limited to CMV serostatus. V-gene and J-gene trimming of TCR beta chains was associated with a missense DCLRE1C variant in a later genetic analysis, and the association was replicated in an independent cohort. In a later analysis, the rate of TCR association differed among HLA loci, with DRB1 alleles having the most associated TCRs and HLA-C alleles having the fewest. Some IMGT-functional V segments, including TRBV6-2 and TRBV6-3, could not be told apart with the 87-base-pair reads, so those segments were excluded. In vitro tests confirmed that three of the cytomegalovirus-associated TCR beta chains recognize cytomegalovirus antigens. In a later analysis, some 18,000 TCR beta sequences were associated with specific HLA alleles at a false discovery rate of 0.05. Most CMV-associated TCR beta chains appeared to be HLA-restricted in a later analysis, and the HLA associations seemed to be driven largely by CMV exposure. In a later analysis, HLA-associated TCR beta chains were found to be more clonally expanded and to have lower generation probabilities than equally common non-associated chains. Assigning TCR associations to individual alleles was difficult when HLA alleles, especially DR and DQ, strongly co-occurred. According to the authors, the approach could potentially be generalized to other disease states and immunological phenotypes. A total of fewer than 200 TCR beta chains were listed by the study as associated with cytomegalovirus. Because counts were too low, seventeen rarely observed V segments, including chromosome 9 orphons, were left out of the earlier analysis of about 620 of the donors. A group of highly shared sequence variants was considered likely to be a technical artifact of the sequencing pipeline. Correlated functional status among segregating V segments might reflect linkage disequilibrium, but an unknown experimental factor could not be ruled out. The cohort was sequenced for TCR beta chains only, and without alpha or paired-chain data the features that could be detected were limited. Cytomegalovirus status was reported to be diagnosed by the classifier with high specificity and sensitivity in both the original and validation cohorts.

Unmatched junction bases come to 7, with V trimmed by 2 bases and J by 8 bases. Counted from cysteine to phenylalanine, this CDR3 has 15 amino acids. Of all the DNA, just the CDR3 is kept, 45 bases in frame from base 1. CDR1 and CDR2, looked up from the germline V gene, are MNHEY and SVGAGI. The cohort consisted of approximately 670 healthy bone marrow donors. Cohort members were all nominally healthy when sampled, although unrecorded immune exposures were likely present. The donor was CMV seronegative and belonged to the group of around 350 seronegative cohort members. Every donor gave a peripheral blood sample, and the peripheral blood mononuclear cells from that sample were used for TCR beta sequencing. The Qiagen DNeasy Blood Extraction Kit was used to extract genomic DNA from the blood cell samples. For this clone: Its target antigen remains unknown. The input lacks base qualities; no much larger clone sits a single base away.

This sequence was found in a man aged 30 to 39 in good health and CMV-seronegative. The sequence links TRBV6-5 to TRBJ2-1; 9 junctional bases match TRBD2. Sample: PBMCs. CDR3 region: CASSYPSGAGDEQFF. The base sequence is TGTGCCAGCAGTTACCCTAGCGGGGCTGGGGATGAGCAGTTCTTC.